Below, 14 T cell receptor beta chains from the same sample are listed, as sequenced in a study of tumor-infiltrating lymphocytes in primary liver carcinoma (dated 2017 in TCRdb). Data came from an Illumina HiSeq 2500. A constant-region primer and ProtoScript II reverse transcriptase were used to reverse-transcribe TCRbeta-specific cDNA from about 500 ng total RNA. Construction of the TCRbeta libraries relied on three nested rounds of multiplex PCR, following a slightly modified ARM-PCR procedure. Multiplex TRBV1-TRBV30 forward primers and a Cbeta reverse primer were used in the first two PCR rounds, each of which was run for around 10 cycles. The public sequencing data were trimmed at Q25 with fastp and processed into clonotypes with MiXCR by TCRdb, which kept only in-frame beta chains. Each entry is one CDR3 protein sequence, shown with its most common DNA and genes. The sample includes 100,000 or so distinct CDR3 sequences, with around two thirds observed a single time. In total, the top ten clones hold 9.5% of the sample.

Without any cell sorting, total RNA and DNA were co-extracted from about 20-30 mg of bulk tissue using the AllPrep DNA/RNA mini kit. The source material was liver tumor tissue from sampling region 5. According to the study, the label for this sample's cell subset or site signals: tumor region T5, tumor centre. The receptors were sampled from a woman aged 60-75 years with primary liver carcinoma and hepatitis B virus infection.

As to this clonotype: A much larger clonotype is one base distant, so this may be a read error. V usage is TRBV5-1 and J usage is TRBJ2-7; no clear D. Germline V gene lookup returns CDR1 SGHRS and CDR2 YFSETQ. Between the trimmed V and J ends, which lost 0 bases and 1 base, there was a span of 8 bases. The CDR3 has 14 residues. This CDR3 reads CASSLAGSSYEQYF. CDR3 in DNA: TGCGCCAGCAGCTTGGCCGGCAGTTCCTACGAGCAGTACTTC. The variable domain in full, with the rest retrieved from reference TRBV5-1 and TRBJ2-7, is KAGVTQTPRYLIKTRGQQVTLSCSPISGHRSVSWYQQTPGQGLQFLFEYFSETQRNKGNFPGRFSGRQFSNSRSEMNVSTLELGDSALYLCASSLAGSSYEQYFGPGTRLTVT.

The chain links TRBV11-2 to TRBJ2-2, with D possibly matching TRBD2 (6 bases). CDR1 and CDR2 (germline): SGHAT, FQNNGV. V lost 3 bases and J 8 bases, leaving 19 bases between the germline ends. CDR3 size: 16 residues. DNA for the CDR3: TGTGCCAGCAGCTTTACTACGGCTAGCGCAACTGGGGAGCTGTTTTTT. Residues: CASSFTTASATGELFF.

A remark on this clonotype: Germline and junction disagree at one end, which may indicate a read error. V is TRBV6-6 and J is TRBJ2-2; D is perhaps TRBD2 (5 bases). This CDR3 region has 15 residues. Germline loops: CDR1 MNHNY, CDR2 SVGAGI (reference sequence). The CDR3 protein is CASSYREPNTGELFF. The CDR3 region has the DNA TGTGCCAGCAGTTACAGGGAGCCGAACACCGGGGAGCTATTTTTT.

This clonotype qualifies as medium-sized (0.01 to 0.1%). The rearrangement links TRBV11-2 to TRBJ2-3; the D is unclear. The germline V gene has CDR1 SGHAT and CDR2 FQNNGV. V was cut by 1 base and J by 1 base, with 6 bases left in between. The CDR3 length is 14 residues. The CDR3 DNA sequence: TGTGCCAGCAGCTTAGCAGCCCGCACAGATACGCAGTATTTT. Protein: CASSLAARTDTQYF.

The rearrangement uses TRBV12-3 or TRBV12-4 and TRBJ2-1, with 7 bases fitting TRBD2. The V segment lost 4 bases and the J segment 0 bases; nucleotides outside the gene matches: 12. There are 18 residues in the CDR3. The DNA of the CDR3 is TGTGCCAGCAGTTGCGGGAGAAGCGGCCAAGGCTCCTACAATGAGCAGTTCTTC. It translates to CASSCGRSGQGSYNEQFF.

The CDR3 coding sequence is TGTGCCAGCAGCTTGTTAGGACTTACGGACAATGAGCAGTTCTTC. Translating gives CASSLLGLTDNEQFF. The J gene is TRBJ2-1, the V gene TRBV5-6, with D possibly TRBD2 on 5 matching bases. The V gene's germline CDR1 is SGHDT and CDR2 YYEEEE. Trimming left V 1 base short and J 5 bases short, with 13 bases between. The length of the CDR3 is 15 residues.

Concerning this clonotype itself: The CDR3 end shows no conserved phenylalanine or tryptophan, and so a read error is likely. This chain uses TRBV29-1 with TRBJ2-4, with 7 bases aligning to TRBD1. The length of the CDR3 is 12 residues. Germline V gives CDR1 SQVTM, CDR2 ANQGSEA. The J segment lost 9 bases and the V segment lost 8 bases, leaving 10 bases of the junction unmatched. The DNA for the CDR3 is TGCAGCATTGGGACAGCGCTGGGCATTCAGTACTCC. Amino acids: CSIGTALGIQYS.

The chain carries TRBV6-5 and TRBJ2-3, with D unclear. The tail of the sequence fits TRBJ1-5 better, so the J call may be wrong. Germline CDR1 is MNHEY and CDR2 is SVGAGI. The CDR3 has 18 amino acids. CDR3 DNA: TGTGCCAGCAGGTTGACTAGCGGGAGTTATTTGAGCACAGATACACAGCATTTT. It codes for CASRLTSGSYLSTDTQHF.

Concerning this clonotype: Relative to the germline gene, one junction end is altered; a read error may explain this. This chain uses TRBV6-1 with TRBJ1-1, with a tentative D call TRBD1 (6 bases). Germline V gene sequence: CDR1 MNHNS, CDR2 SASEGT. The CDR3 has 14 amino acids. The chain's CDR3 is CASSQGQTNTKAFF. DNA of the CDR3: TGTGCCAGCAGCCAGGGACAAACAAACACTAAAGCTTTCTTT.

This clonotype was seen ten or more times. V is TRBV5-1 and J is TRBJ2-7, with 9 nucleotides matching TRBD2. The junction had 7 bases not matched to a gene; V was cut back by 2 bases and J by 4 bases. In germline, CDR1 is SGHRS, CDR2 YFSETQ. CDR3 length: 15 residues. CDR3 DNA sequence: TGCGCCAGCAGCTTTAGCGGGAGAACTCGATACGAGCAGTACTTC. This translates into CASSFSGRTRYEQYF.

For this clonotype: At one of its ends the junction is not consistent with the germline gene, which may arise from a read error. The gene calls are TRBV28 and TRBJ2-2; 12 nucleotides match TRBD2. Germline CDR1 reads MDHEN; CDR2 reads SYDVKM. CDR3 length: 17 residues. CDR3 in DNA: TGTGCCAGCGGCAGGACTAGCGGGATTAGAATTGCCGGGGAGCTGTTCTTT. Its protein product is CASGRTSGIRIAGELFF.

This clonotype was found a few times. The chain joins TRBV28 to TRBJ1-4; D call uncertain. Trimming removed 6 bases at V and 7 bases at J, with 9 bases between. There are 12 residues in the CDR3. CDR1 and CDR2 (germline): MDHEN, SYDVKM. The CDR3 sequence is CASSSRVEKLFF. The CDR3 nucleotides are TGTGCCAGCAGCTCGAGGGTTGAAAAACTGTTTTTT.

This clonotype was observed at least ten times. J is TRBJ2-7 and V is TRBV6-1; 7 bases are shared with TRBD2. Germline V gene sequence: CDR1 MNHNS, CDR2 SASEGT. V dropped 4 bases and J dropped 6; count of bases not matched to a gene: 6. The CDR3 runs 13 residues. CDR3 sequence: CASSATGTTEQYF. In DNA form, the CDR3 reads TGTGCCAGCAGTGCAACCGGGACTACCGAGCAGTACTTC.

The J gene is TRBJ1-1, the V gene TRBV5-1; D is uncertain. The length of the CDR3 is 16 residues. Germline values: CDR1 SGHRS, CDR2 YFSETQ. V lost 4 bases to trimming and J lost 1 base, with 17 bases between them. Here the CDR3 reads CASSPSAWAWNTEAFF. The CDR3 DNA follows: TGCGCCAGCAGCCCCTCCGCGTGGGCATGGAACACTGAAGCTTTCTTT.